Following are 28 T cell receptor beta chains from one sample sequenced in a study of patients and donors after allogeneic stem cell transplantation. TCRdb reprocessed the RT-PCR reads via MiXCR and lists one record per CDR3 protein. This table holds 95,000 to 120,000 distinct CDR3 sequences, 35% found once. Sequencing used blood, either unsorted or a sorted T cell fraction (not recorded which). The receptors were gathered from a human donor who was either an allogeneic HSCT recipient or a stem cell or donor lymphocyte infusion donor (not recorded which). It is not recorded whose cells these are; they may come from a transplant donor.

This clonotype has just a few counts. This chain joins TRBV12-3 or TRBV12-4 and TRBJ1-1; no clear D. The CDR3 length is 14 residues. The V end lost 4 bases, the J end lost 5 bases, and 14 bases lay between the germline ends. The DNA of the CDR3 is TGTGCCAGCAGTTACGGGGAAACCTGGACTGAAGCTTTCTTT. Translating it yields CASSYGETWTEAFF.

The V and J genes are TRBV6-2 or TRBV6-3 and TRBJ2-4, with D maybe TRBD1 (6 bases). V gave up 2 bases and J gave up 0 bases, with 14 bases separating them. Germline V lookup: CDR1 MNHEY, CDR2 SVGEGT. The CDR3 is 17 amino acids. The CDR3 loop reads CASSYGGHLLAKNIQYF. DNA for the CDR3: TGTGCCAGCAGTTACGGGGGACATCTCCTAGCCAAAAACATTCAGTACTTC.

The chain uses TRBV18 and TRBJ2-1, with D possibly TRBD1 on 5 matching bases. The length of the CDR3 is 15 residues. The V gene's germline CDR1 is KGHSH and CDR2 LQKENI. Trimming stripped 5 bases from V and 0 bases from J, with 11 bases between. CDR3 sequence (DNA): TGTGCCAGCTCAATCGCTGACAGCTCCTACAATGAGCAGTTCTTC. It translates to CASSIADSSYNEQFF.

About this clonotype itself: Because it lacks the conserved phenylalanine or tryptophan at the end, this CDR3 is likely a read error. V is TRBV7-2 and J is TRBJ2-2; 10 bases map to TRBD2. This CDR3 is built from 19 residues. CDR1 is SGHTA, CDR2 FQGNSA, per germline. The V and J ends lost 4 bases and 2 bases, in that order; junction bases with no gene match: 13. CDR3 in amino acids: CASSSGPSSGRVNTGELFL. The CDR3 nucleotides read TGTGCCAGCAGCTCGGGGCCCAGCAGCGGGAGGGTAAACACCGGGGAGCTGTTTTTG.

CDR3 residues: CATSRDIMANTEAFF. In DNA form, the CDR3 reads TGTGCCACCAGCAGAGATATAATGGCGAACACTGAAGCTTTCTTT. This chain joins TRBV15 and TRBJ1-1; no clear D gene. CDR1 is LNHNV, CDR2 YYDKDF, per germline (reference sequence). The CDR3 is 15 amino acids. With 0 bases removed from V and 1 base from J, the gap between germline ends came to 9 bases.

The rearrangement uses TRBV7-2 and TRBJ2-3; 7 bases line up with TRBD1. V lost 5 bases to trimming and J lost 0 bases; unmatched junction nucleotides: 2. Germline CDR1 and CDR2: SGHTA and FQGNSA. The CDR3 contains 14 residues. The CDR3 reads CASSVQGSTDTQYF. CDR3 bases: TGTGCCAGCAGCGTACAGGGGAGCACAGATACGCAGTATTTT.

This clonotype has a handful of counts. The chain employs TRBV5-1 and TRBJ1-1; D unresolved. V was pared by 0 bases and J by 0 bases, with 12 bases between. This CDR3 has 16 amino acids. Germline CDR1 and CDR2: SGHRS and YFSETQ. The CDR3 reads CASSLGYQQMNTEAFF. In nucleotides, the CDR3 is TGCGCCAGCAGCTTGGGTTATCAACAGATGAACACTGAAGCTTTCTTT.

This clonotype was recorded a few times. The chain recombines TRBV20-1 with TRBJ1-2; tentative D call: TRBD1 (5 bases). V lost 4 bases, J lost 8 bases, and 17 bases lay in between. Germline assignment: CDR1 DFQATT and CDR2 SNEGSKA (reference sequence). The CDR3 runs to 13 residues. CDR3 sequence: CSATRGGERGYTF. Written as DNA, the CDR3 is TGCAGTGCTACCCGGGGAGGGGAGAGGGGCTACACCTTC.

For the CDR3, the DNA is TGCAGCTCCTTAGGGATTAGTGGGGGGGATGAGCAGTTCTTC. As protein: CSSLGISGGDEQFF. The chain combines TRBV29-1 with TRBJ2-1, with 7 bases that match TRBD2. This CDR3 is built from 14 residues. Germline V CDR1 and CDR2: SQVTM, ANQGSEA. The trim removed 8 bases at V and 8 bases at J, leaving 15 bases unmatched.

This clonotype was counted only a few times. This rearrangement joins TRBV29-1 to TRBJ2-1; D is ambiguous. The CDR3 loop spans 13 amino acids. The germline CDR1 and CDR2 sequences are SQVTM and ANQGSEA. With 0 bases removed from V and 9 bases from J, the gap between germline ends came to 12 bases. Here the CDR3 DNA reads TGCAGCGTTGAAGATCTAAGGAGTCGTGAGCAGTTCTTC. This gives the protein CSVEDLRSREQFF.

The chain combines TRBV18 with TRBJ1-2; tentative D call: TRBD1 (5 bases). The germline V and J ends were trimmed by 4 bases and 4 bases, with 16 bases remaining between them. The length of the CDR3 is 15 residues. The germline V gene has CDR1 KGHSH and CDR2 LQKENI. Here the CDR3 reads CASSLQETDFYGYTF. CDR3 in DNA: TGTGCCAGCTCACTCCAAGAGACAGACTTCTATGGCTACACCTTC.

The gene calls are TRBV3-1 and TRBJ1-1; TRBD1 agrees at 9 bases. The CDR3 totals 17 residues. The V segment lost 6 bases and the J segment 4 bases; nucleotides outside the gene matches: 15. Per the germline V gene, CDR1 is LGHDT and CDR2 is YNNKEL (reference sequence). CDR3 DNA: TGTGCCAGCAGTCGGTACAGGGGGCCGGAGGTGGGCACTGAAGCTTTCTTT. Translating it yields CASSRYRGPEVGTEAFF. Based on the CDR3 plus reference TRBV3-1 and TRBJ1-1, the full variable domain is DTAVSQTPKYLVTQMGNDKSIKCEQNLGHDTMYWYKQDSKKFLKIMFSYNNKELIINETVPNRFSPKSPDKAHLNLHINSLELGDSAVYFCASSRYRGPEVGTEAFFGQGTRLTVV.

This clonotype was seen only a few times. CDR3 residues: CSASGPGDPDTQYF. CDR3 in DNA: TGCAGTGCTAGTGGACCGGGAGATCCAGATACGCAGTATTTT. J is TRBJ2-3 and V is TRBV20-1; a possible D gene is TRBD2 (6 bases). The CDR3 totals 14 residues. Germline V lookup: CDR1 DFQATT, CDR2 SNEGSKA (reference sequence). V dropped 3 bases and J dropped 4 bases, with 14 bases sitting between them.

Only a few counts were recorded for this clonotype. This rearrangement joins TRBV5-1 to TRBJ2-1; the match to TRBD2 covers 15 bases. This CDR3 region has 15 residues. CDR1 and CDR2 (germline): SGHRS, YFSETQ. J gave up 8 bases and V 4 bases, and 4 bases lay outside the gene matches. This CDR3 reads CASSVGLAGGDEQFF. As DNA, the CDR3 is TGCGCCAGCAGCGTGGGACTAGCGGGAGGCGATGAGCAGTTCTTC.

The chain uses TRBV7-9 and TRBJ2-7; no firm D call. Trimming shortened V by 1 base and J by 1 base, and 8 bases separated the two germline ends. CDR1 and CDR2 (germline): SEHNR, FQNEAQ (reference sequence). This CDR3 has 14 amino acids. The chain's CDR3 is CASSLGRGSYEQYF. CDR3 sequence (DNA): TGTGCCAGCAGCTTAGGACGTGGTTCCTACGAGCAGTACTTC.

This clonotype was seen a single time. The V gene is TRBV4-2, the J gene TRBJ2-5; D call uncertain. Trimming took 0 bases from V and 3 from J, leaving 11 bases between them. The CDR3 loop spans 15 amino acids. Looked up from germline, CDR1 is LGHNA and CDR2 is YNFKEQ. CDR3 coding DNA: TGTGCCAGCAGCCAAGATCGGGTCAGAGAAGAGACCCAGTACTTC. It codes for CASSQDRVREETQYF.

This clonotype was detected a few times. This rearrangement joins TRBV12-3 or TRBV12-4 to TRBJ2-1; D perhaps matches TRBD2 (5 bases). The CDR3 consists of 14 residues. V was pared by 3 bases and J by 6 bases, with 12 bases between. The CDR3 sequence is CASSFQGRSNEQFF. CDR3 sequence (DNA): TGTGCCAGCAGTTTTCAAGGGAGAAGCAATGAGCAGTTCTTC.

This clonotype was counted between two and nine times. This chain links TRBV20-1 with TRBJ1-4, with TRBD1 identical over 12 bases. With 5 bases clipped from V and 7 bases from J, the junction kept 11 bases outside the gene matches. Per germline, CDR1 DFQATT and CDR2 SNEGSKA (reference sequence). The length of the CDR3 is 16 residues. The CDR3 region has the DNA TGCAGTGCTGTCCGGGACAGGGGGCGTGAATCTGAAAAACTGTTTTTT. The encoded protein is CSAVRDRGRESEKLFF.

The chain joins TRBV10-3 to TRBJ2-7, with D hard to call. Trimming removed 8 bases from V and 2 bases from J, with 10 bases in between. CDR1 ENHRY and CDR2 SYGVKD come from the germline V gene. This CDR3 contains 12 residues. Here the CDR3 DNA reads TGTGCCATCCGGGCAGAAGCCTACGAGCAGTACTTC. This sequence encodes CAIRAEAYEQYF.

Only a few counts were recorded for this clonotype. The chain joins TRBV29-1 to TRBJ1-2, with D perhaps TRBD1 (5 bases). Trimming took 7 bases from V and 6 from J, leaving 18 bases between them. There are 13 residues in the CDR3. The germline V gene encodes CDR1 SQVTM and CDR2 ANQGSEA. The chain's CDR3 is CSGHLRGTHGYTF. In DNA form, the CDR3 reads TGCAGCGGCCACCTCCGGGGGACTCATGGCTACACCTTC.

The CDR3 nucleotides read TGCAGTGCTCCCCATGGGAACACTGAAGCTTTCTTT. Its protein product is CSAPHGNTEAFF. The V gene is TRBV20-1, the J gene TRBJ1-1; no clear D. V was cut by 5 bases and J by 1 base, with 8 bases left in between. The CDR3 covers 12 residues. Germline V gene sequence: CDR1 DFQATT, CDR2 SNEGSKA (reference sequence).

This clonotype has only a few counts. The rearrangement joins TRBV5-6 to TRBJ1-4, with D hard to call. Per germline, CDR1 SGHDT and CDR2 YYEEEE. The CDR3 is 16 residues long. The V end was cut by 6 bases, the J end by 0 bases, with 15 bases between. This CDR3 reads CASTIWVPATNEKLFF. CDR3 coding DNA: TGTGCCAGCACCATCTGGGTCCCTGCAACTAATGAAAAACTGTTTTTT.

The CDR3 is CASSYRTSVSYNEQFF. For the CDR3, the DNA is TGTGCCAGCAGTTACAGGACCTCGGTTAGCTACAATGAGCAGTTCTTC. The chain recombines TRBV6-2 or TRBV6-3 with TRBJ2-1; no clear D gene. V was clipped by 2 bases and J by 3 bases, with 14 bases between them. The CDR3 has 16 amino acids. Germline V CDR1 and CDR2: MNHEY, SVGEGT.

The sample holds a few counts of this clonotype. The J gene is TRBJ1-1, the V gene TRBV20-1; D is possibly TRBD1 (5 bases). V was pared by 7 bases and J by 8 bases, with 11 bases between. Germline CDR1 DFQATT, CDR2 SNEGSKA (reference sequence). This CDR3 region has 10 residues. The CDR3 DNA sequence: TGCAGTGTCCCGGGACCCGAAGCTTTCTTT. Translating gives CSVPGPEAFF.

The chain links TRBV15 to TRBJ1-5, with no clear D. The CDR3 sequence is 15 residues long. Germline assignment: CDR1 LNHNV and CDR2 YYDKDF (reference sequence). V dropped 0 bases and J dropped 9 bases, with 15 bases sitting between them. The CDR3 DNA reads TGTGCCACCAGCAGAGATCGGATAGGCTCGTCGCCCCAGCATTTT. It is translated as CATSRDRIGSSPQHF.

The chain employs TRBV7-6 and TRBJ2-3; D is uncertain. The ends were cut back, 8 bases at V and 0 bases at J, with 12 bases in the middle. This CDR3 has 14 residues. In germline, CDR1 is SGHVS, CDR2 FNYEAQ. The CDR3 bases are TGTGCCAGCCGCTACGGACCTAGCACAGATACGCAGTATTTT. This gives the protein CASRYGPSTDTQYF.

This clonotype was seen a few times. The chain joins TRBV3-1 to TRBJ2-7, with TRBD2 matching 11 bases. With 4 bases clipped from V and 0 bases from J, the junction kept 5 bases outside the gene matches. CDR1 is LGHDT and CDR2 is YNNKEL in the germline V gene (reference sequence). The CDR3 covers 16 residues. CDR3 sequence: CASSPGLAVTSYEQYF. DNA for the CDR3: TGTGCCAGCAGCCCGGGACTAGCGGTAACCTCCTACGAGCAGTACTTC.

This clonotype was detected once. The J gene is TRBJ2-1, the V gene TRBV4-1, with D maybe TRBD2 (6 bases). V was shortened by 1 base and J by 4 bases, with 17 bases between the two germline ends. The CDR3 runs to 17 residues. Per the germline V gene, CDR1 is MGHRA and CDR2 is YSYEKL. The CDR3 protein is CASSQGPIERAYNEQFF. Here the CDR3 DNA reads TGCGCCAGCAGCCAAGGGCCTATCGAGCGGGCTTACAATGAGCAGTTCTTC.